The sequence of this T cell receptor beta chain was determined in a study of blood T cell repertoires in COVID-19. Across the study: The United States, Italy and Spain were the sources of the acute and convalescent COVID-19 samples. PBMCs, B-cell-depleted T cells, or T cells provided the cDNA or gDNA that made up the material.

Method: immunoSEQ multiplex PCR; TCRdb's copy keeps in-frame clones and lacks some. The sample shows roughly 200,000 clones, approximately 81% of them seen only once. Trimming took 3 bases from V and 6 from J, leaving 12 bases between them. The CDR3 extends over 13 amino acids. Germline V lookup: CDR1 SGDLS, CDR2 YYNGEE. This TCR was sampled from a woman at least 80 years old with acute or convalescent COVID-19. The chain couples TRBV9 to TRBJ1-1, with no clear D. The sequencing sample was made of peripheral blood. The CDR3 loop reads CASSGPLGAEAFF. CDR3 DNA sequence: TGTGCCAGCAGCGGCCCTCTAGGCGCTGAAGCTTTCTTT. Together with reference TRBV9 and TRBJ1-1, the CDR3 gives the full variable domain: DSGVTQTPKHLITATGQRVTLRCSPRSGDLSVYWYQQSLDQGLQFLIQYYNGEERAKGNILERFSAQQFPDLHSELNLSSLELGDSALYFCASSGPLGAEAFFGQGTRLTVV.